This entry lists 24 T cell receptor beta chains sequenced from one sample in a study of post-analysis software for immune sequencing data. Findings and limits, study-wide: In patients, TRBV5-6, TRBV5-1 and TRBV20-1 belonged to several TRBV segments found more frequently than in controls.

Unique molecular identifiers tagged the TCR beta cDNA libraries. Each CDR3 protein gets one entry after TCRdb re-called the PCR reads with MiXCR. Here the sample spans about half a million distinct CDR3 sequences, less than 45% being singletons. No antigen has been assigned to these receptors. Sequenced sample: blood. Receptors were obtained from a girl under 18 with multiple sclerosis.

With regard to this clonotype: Germline is not matched at one junction end, which may reflect a read error. The V and J genes are TRBV13 and TRBJ2-1; TRBD1 aligns across 8 bases. Germline loops: CDR1 PRHDT, CDR2 FYEKMQ (reference sequence). This CDR3 is built from 16 residues. DNA of the CDR3: TGTGCCAGCAGCGCCCCCGGACAGGGATCATACAAAGAGCAGTTCTTC. Translated, it gives CASSAPGQGSYKEQFF.

The CDR3, as DNA: TGCGCCAGCAACGGACTAGCGGGAGTCCCAGAGACCCAGTACTTC. Residues: CASNGLAGVPETQYF. The chain combines TRBV5-1 with TRBJ2-5; 13 positions agree with TRBD2. The CDR3 has 15 residues. In germline, CDR1 is SGHRS, CDR2 YFSETQ. Trimming at V came to 6 bases and at J to 4 bases, leaving 6 bases not matched to a gene.

This CDR3 reads CSVEPSIGDTQYF. CDR3 sequence (DNA): TGCAGCGTTGAACCCAGTATAGGAGATACGCAGTATTTT. The chain employs TRBV29-1 and TRBJ2-3, with no clear D. Per the germline V gene, CDR1 is SQVTM and CDR2 is ANQGSEA. The germline V and J ends were trimmed by 2 bases and 5 bases, with 11 bases remaining between them. The CDR3 contains 13 residues.

This clonotype was counted only a few times. The genes are TRBV12-3 or TRBV12-4 and TRBJ1-2; 10 positions agree with TRBD1. V lost 6 bases to trimming and J lost 5 bases; unmatched junction nucleotides: 9. This CDR3 has 15 amino acids. The DNA of the CDR3 is TGTGCCAGCAGGGGACAGGGGCCTCTCCTATATGGCTACACCTTC. Translation: CASRGQGPLLYGYTF.

There are a few counts of this clonotype. CDR3 bases: TGTGCCAGCAGCTCGAAAGGAGATACGCAGTATTTT. Amino acids: CASSSKGDTQYF. The V call is TRBV7-2, the J call TRBJ2-3; D not resolved. Germline assignment: CDR1 SGHTA and CDR2 FQGNSA. The CDR3 is 12 residues long. V was clipped by 4 bases and J by 5 bases, with 7 bases between them.

The chain employs TRBV20-1 and TRBJ2-1, with 9 nucleotides matching TRBD2. Germline-derived CDR1 and CDR2 are DFQATT and SNEGSKA (reference sequence). This CDR3 comprises 14 residues. V shed 6 bases and J 7 bases; nucleotides not matched to a gene: 10. In DNA, the CDR3 is TGCAGTGCGCTGGCCGCGCGGGAGGGGAATGAGCAGTTCTTC. This gives the protein CSALAAREGNEQFF.

This clonotype has more than one count but fewer than ten. The CDR3 DNA is TGTGCCAGCAGTTACTCTATCCATTCCTACGAGCAGTACTTC. It is translated as CASSYSIHSYEQYF. V and J are TRBV6-5 and TRBJ2-4, with D unresolved. The J call may be faulty, since TRBJ2-7 better matches the DNA end. The CDR3 consists of 14 residues. CDR1 MNHEY and CDR2 SVGAGI come from the germline V gene.

The chain carries TRBV10-1 and TRBJ2-1, with D unclear. Germline values: CDR1 WNHNN, CDR2 SYGVQD (reference sequence). V shed 4 bases and J shed 7 bases, with 17 bases lying between them. The CDR3 consists of 15 residues. CDR3 in amino acids: CASSGAGWVGNEQFF. DNA for the CDR3: TGCGCCAGCAGTGGGGCAGGTTGGGTAGGAAATGAGCAGTTCTTC.

This clonotype was seen many times. This sequence joins TRBV3-1 and TRBJ2-7, with D possibly matching TRBD2 (6 bases). The CDR3 totals 15 residues. Deletions cut 1 base from V and 7 bases from J, with 17 bases between. Per the germline V gene, CDR1 is LGHDT and CDR2 is YNNKEL (reference sequence). DNA for the CDR3: TGTGCCAGCAGCCAAGTCGGGACGGGAGTCCGGGAGCAGTACTTC. The encoded protein is CASSQVGTGVREQYF.

This rearrangement joins TRBV27 to TRBJ2-5; a possible D gene is TRBD1 (5 bases). The CDR3 has 13 amino acids. Trimming shortened V by 5 bases and J by 0 bases, and 7 bases separated the two germline ends. Per germline, CDR1 MNHEY and CDR2 SMNVEV (reference sequence). This CDR3 is CASSDSDQETQYF. CDR3 coding DNA: TGTGCCAGCAGTGACAGTGACCAAGAGACCCAGTACTTC.

This sequence joins TRBV3-1 and TRBJ2-7; the D gene could be TRBD1 or TRBD2 (5 bases each). Per the germline V gene, CDR1 is LGHDT and CDR2 is YNNKEL (reference sequence). The CDR3 totals 15 residues. The V and J ends lost 4 bases and 0 bases respectively, with 13 bases between them. In nucleotides, the CDR3 is TGTGCCAGCAGCCCAGGGACGTTGAGCTCCTACGAGCAGTACTTC. Translated: CASSPGTLSSYEQYF.

This chain joins TRBV12-5 and TRBJ1-5; perhaps TRBD1 as D (5 bases). This CDR3 spans 17 amino acids. V gave up 2 bases and J gave up 0 bases, with 14 bases separating them. The germline V gene encodes CDR1 LGHNT and CDR2 FRNRAP. The CDR3 DNA follows: TGTGCTAGTGGTTTGCCACGGGGAGGGGATAGCAATCAGCCCCAGCATTTT. Its protein is CASGLPRGGDSNQPQHF.

The rearrangement joins TRBV12-3 or TRBV12-4 to TRBJ2-1; 8 bases agree with TRBD2. The J segment lost 4 bases and the V segment lost 3 bases, leaving 5 bases of the junction unmatched. This CDR3 contains 15 residues. The DNA of the CDR3 is TGTGCCAGCAGTTTGGTAGCGGGACTTTACAATGAGCAGTTCTTC. Amino acids: CASSLVAGLYNEQFF.

The V call is TRBV20-1, the J call TRBJ2-1; D gene uncertain. This CDR3 has 12 residues. V was shortened by 5 bases and J by 4 bases, with 9 bases between the two germline ends. Germline values: CDR1 DFQATT, CDR2 SNEGSKA (reference sequence). The CDR3 region has the DNA TGCAGTGCTGAACGAAATTACAATGAGCAGTTCTTC. This encodes CSAERNYNEQFF.

The gene calls are TRBV6-5 and TRBJ2-7; 8 bases map to TRBD1. The germline V gene encodes CDR1 MNHEY and CDR2 SVGAGI. This CDR3 has 16 amino acids. With 5 bases clipped from V and 2 bases from J, the junction kept 11 bases outside the gene matches. The CDR3 here is CASSTRTGPQTYEQYF. In nucleotides, the CDR3 is TGTGCCAGCAGTACCAGGACAGGGCCCCAAACCTACGAGCAGTACTTC.

This clonotype appeared a few times. This chain uses TRBV5-5 with TRBJ2-1; TRBD2 might be the D (5 bases). The CDR3 spans 15 residues. Germline CDR1 reads SGHKS; CDR2 reads YYEKEE (reference sequence). Trimming stripped 3 bases from V and 5 bases from J, with 15 bases between. The CDR3 spells CASSSPTRVDNEQFF. The CDR3 coding sequence is TGTGCCAGCAGCTCACCGACGAGGGTGGACAATGAGCAGTTCTTC.

This clonotype has more than one count but fewer than ten. V usage is TRBV7-2 and J usage is TRBJ2-1; 9 nucleotides agree with TRBD2. Germline CDR1 SGHTA, CDR2 FQGNSA. The CDR3 spans 19 residues. V shed 5 bases and J 2 bases; nucleotides not matched to a gene: 16. This CDR3 reads CASSPTPGLAGTPYNEQFF. DNA of the CDR3: TGTGCCAGCAGCCCAACCCCGGGACTAGCAGGAACCCCCTACAATGAGCAGTTCTTC. Full variable domain (outside the CDR3, taken from reference TRBV7-2 and TRBJ2-1): GAGVSQSPSNKVTEKGKDVELRCDPISGHTALYWYRQSLGQGLEFLIYFQGNSAPDKSGLPSDRFSAERTGGSVSTLTIQRTQQEDSAVYLCASSPTPGLAGTPYNEQFFGPGTRLTVL.

This clonotype was recorded many times. The junction and the germline gene differ at one end; a read error may be behind it. This sequence joins TRBV5-1 and TRBJ2-1; D call uncertain. From germline, CDR1 is SGHRS and CDR2 YFSETQ. CDR3 length: 12 amino acids. CDR3 coding DNA: TGTGCCAGCAGCTTCAGAGGAAATGAGCAGTTCTTC. It yields the protein CASSFRGNEQFF.

The V and J genes are TRBV7-3 and TRBJ2-1; D remains unclear. The V and J ends lost 4 bases and 9 bases respectively, with 13 bases between them. Germline V lookup: CDR1 SGHTA, CDR2 FQGTGA. This CDR3 comprises 13 residues. CDR3 nucleotide sequence: TGTGCCAGCAGCTCCTCTAGAGCTGGTGAGCAGTTCTTC. It yields the protein CASSSSRAGEQFF.

This clonotype was observed a handful of times. V usage is TRBV20-1 and J usage is TRBJ2-7; weak D call: TRBD2 (6 bases). This CDR3 comprises 13 residues. V was shortened by 5 bases and J by 0 bases, with 11 bases between the two germline ends. Germline CDR1 is DFQATT and CDR2 is SNEGSKA (reference sequence). CDR3 bases: TGCAGTGCTGGGGGACTCCCCTCCTACGAGCAGTACTTC. Translating gives CSAGGLPSYEQYF.

This clonotype was seen more than once but under ten times. The chain carries TRBV20-1 and TRBJ2-5, with 7 bases identical to TRBD1. Germline trimming cut 6 bases from V and 4 bases from J; bases unmatched to any gene: 14. Germline V CDR1 and CDR2: DFQATT, SNEGSKA (reference sequence). This CDR3 has 15 residues. The CDR3 is CSARTPGGSIETQYF. In DNA form, the CDR3 reads TGCAGTGCCAGAACTCCAGGGGGTTCCATAGAGACCCAGTACTTC.

The CDR3 DNA is TGTGCCAGCAGTTACTCGATTAGCCCTAGCGGGAGCTCCTACAATGAGCAGTTCTTC. Translating it yields CASSYSISPSGSSYNEQFF. The V call is TRBV6-5, the J call TRBJ2-1, with 10 bases matching TRBD2. The CDR3 length is 19 residues. CDR1 and CDR2 (germline): MNHEY, SVGAGI. Trimming at V came to 0 bases and at J to 0 bases, leaving 8 bases not matched to a gene.

CDR3 DNA: TGTGCCAGCAGCTTAGAGGGGGGCAGGGCGGGATACAATGAGCAGTACTTC. Translated: CASSLEGGRAGYNEQYF. The chain links TRBV7-6 to TRBJ2-7, with D perhaps being TRBD1 or TRBD2 (6 bases each). With 1 base removed from V and 7 bases from J, the gap between germline ends came to 23 bases. Germline CDR1 and CDR2: SGHVS and FNYEAQ. There are 17 residues in the CDR3. Full variable domain (outside the CDR3, taken from reference TRBV7-6 and TRBJ2-7): GAGVSQSPRYKVTKRGQDVALRCDPISGHVSLYWYRQALGQGPEFLTYFNYEAQQDKSGLPNDRFSAERPEGSISTLTIQRTEQRDSAMYRCASSLEGGRAGYNEQYFGPGTRLTVT.

The chain is built from TRBV28 and TRBJ2-5; D unresolved. The CDR3 covers 13 residues. The germline CDR1 and CDR2 sequences are MDHEN and SYDVKM. Trimming cost V 3 bases and J 11 bases, with 16 bases left between them. The CDR3 spells CASSLSLQIEQYF. The CDR3 coding sequence is TGTGCCAGCAGTTTGTCGCTCCAGATTGAGCAGTACTTC.